This T cell receptor (beta chain) was sequenced during a study of shared T cell receptors in the human thymus (dated by TCRdb to the early 2020s). For the wider study: The study examined how self-reactive, shared T-cell receptor alpha chains are generated in the human thymus.

The library came from the immunoSEQ multiplex PCR assay. As stored in TCRdb, this immuneACCESS dataset retains in-frame rearrangements with V and J assigned. A fraction of the clones does not appear; measured against another copy, unresolved V genes explain less than half of the discrepancy, and the remainder lacks a known reason. The sample has roughly 550,000 clones on record, roughly 74% of them singletons. The ten largest clones take up about 0.012% of the sample. In this sample, this clone turned up once. Its binding antigen is unknown. Base qualities were left out, and no much larger clone turns up one base away. Trimming removed 4 bases from V and 5 bases from J; the gene matches leave 6 bases unexplained. The germline V gene specifies MDHEN as CDR1 and SYDVKM as CDR2. The CDR3 runs 16 residues from the cysteine to the phenylalanine. Left in the record is the CDR3 DNA by itself, 48 bases read in frame from the first base.

These data were also reused for a study on human thymus T cells. That second publication adds: Immunologically healthy infants undergoing open corrective cardiac surgery for congenital heart defects in Finland were used as donors. Thymus tissue was obtained as surgical resects removed during corrective cardiac surgery. V and J gene segment usage appeared biased in both thymic and peripheral blood repertoires. Highly overlapping thymic TCR repertoires among unrelated individuals were reported in the related research. The study described the TCR alpha and beta repertoires in under 10 infant thymus samples and four matching peripheral blood samples. The infant donors were about 7 to 244 days old, and the cohort included roughly six males and two females. Thymocytes were released mechanically from tissue and stored at -70 °C as pellets of roughly 8.5-32 million cells. A QIAsymphony instrument was used to extract genomic DNA from frozen cell pellets. Using the immunoSEQ multiplex PCR assay, the TCRB and TCRAD loci were amplified from a standardized quantity of quality-controlled genomic DNA. The amplicons spanned the V(D)J region and were long enough to cover the CDR3 and allow V and J genes to be identified. The commercial immunoSEQ service was used to sequence amplicons on an Illumina platform. Primer bias and sequencing errors were corrected as previously described, and TCRAD and TCRB were defined on the basis of the IMGT database. immunoSEQ Analyzer 3.0 and VDJTools were used for repertoire analysis, which covered basic statistics, V/J segment usage, diversity estimates, rarefaction and pairwise overlap. Diversity was estimated using the Chao1, ChaoE, Efron-Thisted, Shannon and inverse Simpson indices, and was also estimated on datasets down-sampled to the size of the smallest sample. For repertoire overlap, CDR3 nucleotide sequence, V gene and J gene had to match strictly, and clustering was done by Jaccard-based multidimensional scaling. On average, thymus samples yielded 800,000 or so unique TCRB clonotypes, whereas blood samples yielded 75,000 to 95,000.

Source material: thymocytes. The sequence links TRBV28 to TRBJ2-5, with 14 bases in between that match TRBD2. The source is a boy younger than two with a congenital heart defect. Donor details come from another sample of the same person, matched by shared clones. DNA sequence: TGTGCCAGCAGTTCCCCGGGACTAGCGGGAGTGGAGACCCAGTACTTC. Translated, this gives CASSSPGLAGVETQYF. Beyond the CDR3, the reference TRBV28 and TRBJ2-5 genes provide the residues; the full variable domain reads: DVKVTQSSRYLVKRTGEKVFLECVQDMDHENMFWYRQDPGLGLRLIYFSYDVKMKEKGDIPEGYSVSREKKERFSLILESASTNQTSMYLCASSSPGLAGVETQYFGPGTRLLVL.